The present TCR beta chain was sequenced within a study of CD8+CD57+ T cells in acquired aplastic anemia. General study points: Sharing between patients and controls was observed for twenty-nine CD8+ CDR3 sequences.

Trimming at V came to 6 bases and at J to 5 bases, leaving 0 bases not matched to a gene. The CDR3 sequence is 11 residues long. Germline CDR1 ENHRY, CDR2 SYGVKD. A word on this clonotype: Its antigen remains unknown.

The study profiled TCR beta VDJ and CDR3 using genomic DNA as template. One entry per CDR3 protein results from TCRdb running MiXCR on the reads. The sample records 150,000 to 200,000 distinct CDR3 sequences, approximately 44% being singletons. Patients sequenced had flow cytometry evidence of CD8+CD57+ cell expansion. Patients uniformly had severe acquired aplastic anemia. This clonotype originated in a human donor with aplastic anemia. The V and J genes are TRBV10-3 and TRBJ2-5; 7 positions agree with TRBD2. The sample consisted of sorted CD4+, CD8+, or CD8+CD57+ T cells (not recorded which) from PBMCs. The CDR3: CAIRGGETQYF. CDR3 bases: TGTGCCATCAGGGGAGGGGAGACCCAGTACTTC.